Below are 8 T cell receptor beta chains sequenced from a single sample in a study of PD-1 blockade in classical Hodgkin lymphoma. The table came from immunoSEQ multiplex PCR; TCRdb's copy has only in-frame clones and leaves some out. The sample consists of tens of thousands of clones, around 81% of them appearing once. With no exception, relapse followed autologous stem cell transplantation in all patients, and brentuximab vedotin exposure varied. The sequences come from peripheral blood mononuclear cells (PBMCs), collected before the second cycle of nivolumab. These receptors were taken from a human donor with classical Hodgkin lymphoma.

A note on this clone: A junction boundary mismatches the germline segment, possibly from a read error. CDR3 DNA: TGTGCCAGCAGTACGCCTAGCGGGAGCATAGATACGCAGTATTTT. It translates to CASSTPSGSIDTQYF. This chain connects TRBV27 to TRBJ2-3, with 10 nucleotides matching TRBD2. Germline assignment: CDR1 MNHEY and CDR2 SMNVEV (reference sequence). The CDR3 has 15 residues.

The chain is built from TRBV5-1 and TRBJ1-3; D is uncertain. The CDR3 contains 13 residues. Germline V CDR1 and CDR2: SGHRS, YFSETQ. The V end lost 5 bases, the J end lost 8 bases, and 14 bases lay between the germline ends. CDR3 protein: CASRKNGDDTIYF. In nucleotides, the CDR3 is TGCGCCAGCAGAAAGAACGGTGATGACACCATATATTTT.

The CDR3 region is CASSLGLEQPQHF. Here the CDR3 DNA reads TGCGCCAGCAGCTTGGGCTTGGAGCAGCCCCAGCATTTT. The chain recombines TRBV5-1 with TRBJ1-5; D gene ambiguous. CDR3 length: 13 residues. V was cut by 0 bases and J by 7 bases, with 8 bases left in between. Germline lookup yields CDR1 SGHRS and CDR2 YFSETQ.

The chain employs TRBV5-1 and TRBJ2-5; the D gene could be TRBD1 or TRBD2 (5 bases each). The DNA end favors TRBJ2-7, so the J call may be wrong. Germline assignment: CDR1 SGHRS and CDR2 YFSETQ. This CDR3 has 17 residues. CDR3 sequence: CASSFAQGRTSSYEQYF. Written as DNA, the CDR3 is TGCGCCAGCAGCTTTGCCCAGGGACGTACGAGCTCCTACGAGCAGTACTTC.

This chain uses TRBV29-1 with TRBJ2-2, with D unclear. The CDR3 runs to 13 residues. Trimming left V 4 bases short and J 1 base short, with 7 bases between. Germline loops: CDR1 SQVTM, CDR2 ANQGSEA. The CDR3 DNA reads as TGCAGCGTTGGGAGACAGAACACCGGGGAGCTGTTTTTT. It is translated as CSVGRQNTGELFF.

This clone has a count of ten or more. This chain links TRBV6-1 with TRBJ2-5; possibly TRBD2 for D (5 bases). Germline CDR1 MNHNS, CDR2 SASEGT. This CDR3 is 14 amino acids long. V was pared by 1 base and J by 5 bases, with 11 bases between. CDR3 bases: TGTGCCAGCAGTGAAGAGTGGCCTAGCGAGACCCAGTACTTC. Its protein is CASSEEWPSETQYF.

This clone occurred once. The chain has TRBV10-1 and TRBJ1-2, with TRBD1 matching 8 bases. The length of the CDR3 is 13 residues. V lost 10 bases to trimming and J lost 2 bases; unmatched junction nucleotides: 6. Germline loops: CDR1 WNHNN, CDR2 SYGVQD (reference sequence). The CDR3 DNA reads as TGCGCCACCCAGGACAGGGTAAACTATGGCTACACCTTC. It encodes CATQDRVNYGYTF.

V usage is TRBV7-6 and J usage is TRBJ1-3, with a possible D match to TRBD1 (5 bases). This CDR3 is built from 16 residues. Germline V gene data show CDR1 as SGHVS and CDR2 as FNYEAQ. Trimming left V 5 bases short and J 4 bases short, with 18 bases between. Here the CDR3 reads CASSPPSGGRGNTIYF. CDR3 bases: TGTGCCAGCAGCCCACCCAGCGGGGGTAGGGGAAACACCATATATTTT.